This TCR beta chain was obtained from a study of blood T cell repertoires in COVID-19 (TCRdb year 2020). Looking at the study overall: Collaborator samples came from the United States, Italy and Spain and covered acute and convalescent phases of COVID-19. The material from the prospective study consisted of cDNA or gDNA derived from T cells, B-cell-depleted T cells, or PBMCs. Subjects who had been exposed to COVID-19, were actively infected with it, or had recovered from it provided the deeply sampled blood TCRbeta repertoires that made up the dataset. A freely available public database, intended as a resource for researchers studying the immune response to SARS-CoV-2, is where the repertoires were released. The samples were drawn from the first 160 participants of the ongoing ImmuneRACE study and from more than 1,000 subjects provided by 6 global collaborators. A de-identified subject ID, COVID-19 status, age in years and sex were almost always included in the sample metadata. Where HLA class I and class II types were available, the types were taken from metadata supplied by the sample provider, not from assay-based typing.

TCRbeta CDR3 regions were amplified from genomic DNA by means of the immunoSEQ Assay, a bias-controlled multiplex PCR. Per the source publication's procedure: Nucleated cell counts per sample were estimated from amplification of reference gene primers within the assay. Sequence reads were collapsed and filtered to measure the absolute abundance of every unique TCRbeta CDR3 rearrangement. For each sample, productive Simpson clonality was calculated as the square root of Simpson's diversity index over productive rearrangements. This is the immuneACCESS table as TCRdb keeps it, with only in-frame sequences that have V and J called. A part of the clones is gone; compared with another copy, unresolved V genes explain less than half, and the rest is unexplained. V and J calls and clone size are those listed in that table; D and trimming were worked out from the DNA. For this sample the table gives around 300,000 clones, of which approximately 88% were detected only once. Approximately 1% of the sample goes to the ten largest clones.

CDR1 is given as SGHRS and CDR2 as YFSETQ, both from the germline V gene. The CDR3 spans 14 residues, from the cysteine through the phenylalanine. Only the CDR3 DNA stays, 42 bases, in frame from base 1. Trimming leaves V shorter by 6 bases and J shorter by 3 bases, with the junction holding 5 bases beyond the gene matches. Note on this clone: Its antigen has not been determined. No base qualities exist here, and no much larger clone lies one base off it.

Overall study outcomes, separate from this receptor: The amount of clinical and demographic metadata varied by source and participant and was provided uncurated.

Participants in the prospective study were aged about 18 to 95 years, lived in 20 to 30 United States geographic areas, and enrolled through a virtual design. Cohort assignment in the prospective study relied on participant-reported clinical history from a screening survey and a study questionnaire. For ImmuneRACE Cohort 3, a participant was defined as recovered based on two consecutive negative NP/OP PCR tests, clearance by a healthcare professional, or resolution of symptoms. In the prospective study, mobile phlebotomists collected whole blood, serum and a nasopharyngeal or oropharyngeal swab from each participant. Additional blood draws and questionnaires over a roughly two-month period could optionally be provided by prospective study participants. Before DNA extraction, prospective study blood samples were shipped either frozen or at room temperature.

The sequencing input was PBMCs or T cells enriched from blood (not recorded which). The chain employs TRBV5-1 and TRBJ1-3; 8 nucleotides in the junction match TRBD1. The TCR sequence derives from a woman under 40 who had recovered from COVID-19. The DNA sequence is as follows: TGCGCCAGCAAGGACAGGGTGGATGGAAACACCATATATTTT. Its product reads: CASKDRVDGNTIYF.